This T cell receptor (beta chain) was recorded in a study of read filtering for tumor transcriptome and immune sequencing. The wider study: IR-seq gave about 4.05 to 11 million TCR reads per sample; RNA-seq gave roughly 80 to 1,400.

From germline, CDR1 is SNHLY and CDR2 FYNNEI. This CDR3 is 14 amino acids long. This library used around 400 ng RNA and molecular barcoded adaptors spanning alpha/delta and beta/gamma chains. TCRdb reprocessed the reads with MiXCR, giving one entry per CDR3 protein. Of some 130,000 distinct CDR3 sequences listed, roughly 13% were seen once; the top ten hold 8% to 13%. Study-wide findings and caveats: In IR-seq, single-read clonotypes were around four fifths of clonotypes but approximately 3.5% of reads.

This clonotype showed up just once. Its antigen is unknown. A much larger clone lies one base from this, so it may be a read error. This sequence joins TRBV2 and TRBJ1-2; 9 bases fit TRBD1. This TCR derives from a donor at least 40 years old with multiple myeloma. The sample taken for sequencing was a population of CD138-negative cells sorted from bone marrow. The CDR3 DNA sequence: TGTGCCGGCAGCGTGGGACAGGGAAACTATGGCTACACCTTC. Protein product: CAGSVGQGNYGYTF.